The source of this T cell receptor beta chain is a study of blood T cell repertoires in COVID-19. Study-wide context: Samples taken during acute and convalescent COVID-19 were collected in the United States, Italy and Spain. T cells, B-cell-depleted T cells, or PBMCs provided the cDNA or gDNA that served as material.

Individuals aged about 18 to 100 years were recruited from 20 to 25 US areas. As to this clone: Given a much more abundant clone one base away, this may be a read error.

The CDR3 consists of 14 residues. Germline values: CDR1 SGHNT, CDR2 YYREEE (reference sequence). V lost 2 bases and J lost 0, with 8 bases in between. Original processing methods: Amplification with reference gene primers provided the estimates of nucleated cell counts. The assay was immunoSEQ multiplex PCR, and TCRdb's table has in-frame clones only and misses some. The V and J calls and the clone size are those of that table, but D and trimming were determined from the DNA. The sample comprises 200,000 to 250,000 clones, roughly 87% of which are singletons, and around 10% rests with the top ten. Material for sequencing was PBMCs or T cells enriched from blood (not recorded which). This clonotype was obtained from a man younger than 35 with acute COVID-19. The V and J genes are TRBV5-4 and TRBJ1-1; tentatively, D is TRBD1 (5 bases). The CDR3 nucleotides are TGTGCCAGCAGCTTAGACAGCATGAACACTGAAGCTTTCTTT. It is translated as CASSLDSMNTEAFF.